In this sample, the clone carrying this T cell receptor beta chain turned up many times. As yet, its antigen is unknown. The sequence runs out 3 residues before the end of the CDR3; the remainder is reconstructed from the germline J gene. Assay used: immunoSEQ multiplex PCR; TCRdb lists only in-frame clones, some missing. The record shows more than 30,000 clones for this sample, with no singletons present. These data come from a study of T cell clonality in common variable immunodeficiency. Study-level points and caveats: Fewer deletions and N-nucleotide insertions were reportedly seen in common variable immunodeficiency TCR beta sequences.

There are 14 residues in the CDR3. Germline CDR1 is ENHRY and CDR2 is SYGVKD. The V and J ends lost 4 bases and 4 bases, in that order; junction bases with no gene match: 2. V and J are TRBV10-3 and TRBJ2-1; the match to TRBD1 covers 9 bases. The TCR was taken from a person aged 18 to 70 in good health. Sequencing was performed on peripheral blood mononuclear cells. The CDR3 DNA, read in part, is TGTGCCATCAGTGGGACAGGGGTATACAATGAG. Residues: CAISGTGVYNE. The full CDR3 is CAISGTGVYNEQFF.